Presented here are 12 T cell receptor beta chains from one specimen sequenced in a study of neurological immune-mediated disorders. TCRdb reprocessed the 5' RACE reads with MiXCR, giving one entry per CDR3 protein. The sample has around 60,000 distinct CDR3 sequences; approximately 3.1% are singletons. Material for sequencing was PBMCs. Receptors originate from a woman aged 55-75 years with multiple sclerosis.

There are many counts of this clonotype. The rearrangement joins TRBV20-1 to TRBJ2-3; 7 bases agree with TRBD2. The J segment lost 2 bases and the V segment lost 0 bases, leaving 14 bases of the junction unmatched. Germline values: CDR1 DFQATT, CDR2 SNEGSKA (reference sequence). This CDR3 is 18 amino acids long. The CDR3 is CSARDPRGRGRVTDTQYF. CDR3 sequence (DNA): TGCAGTGCTAGAGATCCTCGCGGGCGCGGGAGAGTCACAGATACGCAGTATTTT.

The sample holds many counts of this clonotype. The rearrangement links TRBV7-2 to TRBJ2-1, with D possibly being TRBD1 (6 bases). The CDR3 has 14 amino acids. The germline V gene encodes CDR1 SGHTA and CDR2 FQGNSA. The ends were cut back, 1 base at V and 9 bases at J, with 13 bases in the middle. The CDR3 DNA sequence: TGTGCCAGCAGCTTAGATCGACAGGCGGGTGAGCAGTTCTTC. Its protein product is CASSLDRQAGEQFF.

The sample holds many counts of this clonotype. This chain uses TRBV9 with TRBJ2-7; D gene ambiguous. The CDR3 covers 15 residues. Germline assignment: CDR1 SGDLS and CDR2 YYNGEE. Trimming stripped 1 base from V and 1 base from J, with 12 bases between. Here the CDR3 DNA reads TGTGCCAGCAGCGTATCCCATCTGGGTTCCTACGAGCAGTACTTC. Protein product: CASSVSHLGSYEQYF.

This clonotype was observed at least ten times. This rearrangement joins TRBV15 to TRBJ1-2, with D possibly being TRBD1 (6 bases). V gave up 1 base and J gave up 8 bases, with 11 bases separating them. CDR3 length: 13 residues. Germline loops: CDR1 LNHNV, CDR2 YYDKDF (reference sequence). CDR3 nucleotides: TGTGCCACCAGCAGAGGGGACACGAGGGGCTACACCTTC. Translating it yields CATSRGDTRGYTF.

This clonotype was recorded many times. DNA for the CDR3: TGCAGTGCTAGAGCCGGGAGTGCCGGGGAGCTGTTTTTT. This codes for CSARAGSAGELFF. The chain couples TRBV20-1 to TRBJ2-2, with D possibly being TRBD2 (6 bases). Germline lookup yields CDR1 DFQATT and CDR2 SNEGSKA (reference sequence). V dropped 1 base and J dropped 6 bases, with 9 bases sitting between them. The CDR3 totals 13 residues.

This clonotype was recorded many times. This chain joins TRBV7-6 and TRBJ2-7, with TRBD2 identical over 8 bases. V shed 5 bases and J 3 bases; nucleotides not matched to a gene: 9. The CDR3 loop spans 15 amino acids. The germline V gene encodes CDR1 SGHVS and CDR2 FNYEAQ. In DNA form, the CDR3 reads TGTGCCAGCAGCCCGGGAGGGGGTCTCCTCTACGAGCAGTACTTC. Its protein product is CASSPGGGLLYEQYF.

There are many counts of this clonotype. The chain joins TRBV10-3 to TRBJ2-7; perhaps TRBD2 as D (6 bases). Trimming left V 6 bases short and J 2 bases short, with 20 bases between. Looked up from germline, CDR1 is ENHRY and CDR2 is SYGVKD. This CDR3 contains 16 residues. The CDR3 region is CAISTAQGGSPYEQYF. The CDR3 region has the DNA TGTGCCATCAGCACCGCTCAGGGAGGCAGTCCCTACGAGCAGTACTTC.

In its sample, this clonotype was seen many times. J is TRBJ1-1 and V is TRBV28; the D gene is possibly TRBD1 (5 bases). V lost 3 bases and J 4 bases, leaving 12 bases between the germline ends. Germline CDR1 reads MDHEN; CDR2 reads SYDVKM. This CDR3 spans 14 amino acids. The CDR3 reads CASSLIQGSTEAFF. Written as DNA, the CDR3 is TGTGCCAGCAGTTTGATCCAGGGTAGCACTGAAGCTTTCTTT.

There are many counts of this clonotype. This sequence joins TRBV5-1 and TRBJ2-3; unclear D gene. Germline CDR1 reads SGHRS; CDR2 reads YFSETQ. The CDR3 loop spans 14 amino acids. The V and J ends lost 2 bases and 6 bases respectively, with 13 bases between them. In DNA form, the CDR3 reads TGCGCCAGCAGCTTCGGTGGCCCCTTGGATACGCAGTATTTT. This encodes CASSFGGPLDTQYF. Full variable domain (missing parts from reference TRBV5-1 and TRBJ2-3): KAGVTQTPRYLIKTRGQQVTLSCSPISGHRSVSWYQQTPGQGLQFLFEYFSETQRNKGNFPGRFSGRQFSNSRSEMNVSTLELGDSALYLCASSFGGPLDTQYFGPGTRLTVL.

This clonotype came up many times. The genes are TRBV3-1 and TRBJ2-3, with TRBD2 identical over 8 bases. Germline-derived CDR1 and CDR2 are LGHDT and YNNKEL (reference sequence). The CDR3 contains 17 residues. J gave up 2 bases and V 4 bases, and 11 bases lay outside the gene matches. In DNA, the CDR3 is TGTGCCAGCAGCCTTAGACCAACTAGCGGATACACAGATACGCAGTATTTT. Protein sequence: CASSLRPTSGYTDTQYF.

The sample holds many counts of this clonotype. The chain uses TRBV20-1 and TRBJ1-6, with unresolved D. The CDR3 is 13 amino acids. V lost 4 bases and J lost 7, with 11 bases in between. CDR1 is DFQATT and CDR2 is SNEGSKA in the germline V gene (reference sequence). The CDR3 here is CSANEGWNSPLHF. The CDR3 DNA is TGCAGTGCTAACGAAGGCTGGAATTCACCCCTCCACTTT.

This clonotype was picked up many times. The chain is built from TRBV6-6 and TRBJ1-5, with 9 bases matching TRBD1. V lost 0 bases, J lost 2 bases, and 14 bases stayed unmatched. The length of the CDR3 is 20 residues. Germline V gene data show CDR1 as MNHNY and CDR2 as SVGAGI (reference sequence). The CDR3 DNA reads TGTGCCAGCAGTTACTCGCACAGGGGGCTCGGAGTTGTGGGCAATCAGCCCCAGCATTTT. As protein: CASSYSHRGLGVVGNQPQHF.